The 8 T cell receptor beta chains in this list originate from one sample, sequenced in a study of vaccination effects on CD4 cells after COVID-19. No cognate antigen is known for these TCRs. Expansion with viral peptide pools was applied to antigen-specific CD4+ T cells by the ViraFEST assay prior to sequencing. CD4+ T cells were isolated after around 9 days of culture. The cohort was immunized with two doses of either the BNT162b2 or mRNA-1273 vaccine. Sequencing was performed with immunoSEQ multiplex PCR; in TCRdb, only in-frame clones are kept and a portion is missing. The repertoire holds about 29,000 clones, with under 85% as singletons. This specimen was CD4+ T cells from PBMCs cultured with HCoV-OC43 spike peptides, taken after COVID-19 vaccination. Subset meaning: HCoV-OC43 spike overlapping peptide pool stimulation. The receptors here all came from a human donor who received a COVID-19 vaccine.

V is TRBV6-5 and J is TRBJ1-2; D unresolved. Trimming took off 7 bases at V and 4 bases at J, with 16 bases between the two ends. Germline lookup yields CDR1 MNHEY and CDR2 SVGAGI. The CDR3 is 14 residues long. Written as DNA, the CDR3 is TGTGCCAGCACCCCAGGACGGGAAAGCTATGGCTACACCTTC. Translation gives CASTPGRESYGYTF.

The CDR3, as DNA: TGTGCCAGCAGCCAAGAAGGGGCGAGCCCCGAGCAGTACTTC. This sequence encodes CASSQEGASPEQYF. The chain joins TRBV3-1 (or the pseudogene TRBV3-2) to TRBJ2-7; a weak D match, TRBD1 (5 bases). V lost 0 bases and J lost 6, with 12 bases in between. The CDR3 extends over 14 amino acids. Germline V gene sequence: CDR1 LGHDT, CDR2 YNNKEL (reference sequence).

This sequence joins TRBV3-1 (or the pseudogene TRBV3-2) and TRBJ2-5; 9 nucleotides agree with TRBD2. V lost 0 bases to trimming and J lost 4 bases; unmatched junction nucleotides: 9. CDR3 size: 17 residues. Germline V lookup: CDR1 LGHDT, CDR2 YNNKEL (reference sequence). CDR3 sequence reads: CASSQEVIAGVLETQYF. In nucleotides, the CDR3 is TGTGCCAGCAGCCAAGAGGTAATAGCGGGAGTATTAGAGACCCAGTACTTC.

The chain's CDR3 is CAWRSPSSGNTIYF. The CDR3 region has the DNA TGTGCCTGGAGGTCCCCGAGCTCTGGAAACACCATATATTTT. V gene TRBV30 combines with J gene TRBJ1-3; unclear D gene. Germline CDR1 GTSNPN, CDR2 SVGIG (reference sequence). V was clipped by 3 bases and J by 0 bases, with 9 bases between them. The CDR3 sequence is 14 residues long. The full variable domain, its missing parts supplied by reference TRBV30 and TRBJ1-3, is SQTIHQWPATLVQPVGSPLSLECTVEGTSNPNLYWYRQAAGRGLQLLFYSVGIGQISSEVPQNLSASRPQDRQFILSSKKLLLSDSGFYLCAWRSPSSGNTIYFGEGSWLTVV.

The chain couples TRBV25-1 to TRBJ2-1; TRBD2 matches 10 bases. The CDR3 spans 17 residues. Looked up from germline, CDR1 is MGHDK and CDR2 is SYGVNS. V trimming: 1 base; J trimming: 2 bases; junction bases outside the gene matches: 5. The CDR3 spells CASSESRTSGTYNEQFF. CDR3 sequence (DNA): TGTGCCAGCAGTGAATCTAGGACTAGCGGAACCTACAATGAGCAGTTCTTC.

The gene calls are TRBV9 and TRBJ2-5; no firm D call. The germline CDR1 and CDR2 sequences are SGDLS and YYNGEE. CDR3 size: 11 residues. The V end lost 1 base, the J end lost 6 bases, and 4 bases lay between the germline ends. The CDR3 bases are TGTGCCAGCAGCGTAATTCAGACCCAGTACTTC. Its protein is CASSVIQTQYF.

This clone was found a few times. V and J are TRBV9 and TRBJ1-2; 11 nucleotides match TRBD1. The CDR3 has 16 amino acids. Germline-derived CDR1 and CDR2 are SGDLS and YYNGEE. Trimming took 4 bases from V and 5 from J; bases not matched to a gene: 10. The CDR3 sequence is CASSQGGTGGKYGYTF. The CDR3 DNA reads TGTGCCAGCAGCCAGGGGGGGACAGGGGGAAAGTATGGCTACACCTTC.

Turning to this clone: A read error may account for a junction end that differs from germline. This sequence joins TRBV5-1 and TRBJ1-2; D might be TRBD1 (6 bases). The CDR3 contains 14 residues. Germline values: CDR1 SGHRS, CDR2 YFSETQ. DNA of the CDR3: TGCGCCAGCAGCGCAGGACAGCCAGCCTCTCCTAATTCCTTC. It yields the protein CASSAGQPASPNSF.